This TCR beta chain was profiled in a study of blood T cell repertoires in COVID-19. Study overall: Acute-phase and convalescent COVID-19 samples originated in the United States, Italy and Spain. Nucleic acid was either cDNA or gDNA, and it came from T cells, B-cell-depleted T cells, or PBMCs.

Participants reported their clinical history, and cohort assignment relied on those reports. Germline V gives CDR1 SGDLS, CDR2 YYNGEE. The CDR3 is 13 residues long. V dropped 0 bases and J dropped 3 bases, with 6 bases sitting between them. Sequenced by immunoSEQ multiplex PCR; TCRdb stores in-frame clones only, minus some. The profile shows fewer than 250,000 clones, over 75% of them singletons. This TCR was recovered from a man aged 25 to 40 in a cohort exposed to, infected with or recovered from COVID-19 (not recorded which). Sequenced material: PBMCs or T cells enriched from blood (not recorded which). This chain joins TRBV9 and TRBJ2-5; D perhaps matches TRBD2 (5 bases). The CDR3 DNA sequence: TGTGCCAGCAGCGTAGCGGGAAAAGAGACCCAGTACTTC. Protein: CASSVAGKETQYF.